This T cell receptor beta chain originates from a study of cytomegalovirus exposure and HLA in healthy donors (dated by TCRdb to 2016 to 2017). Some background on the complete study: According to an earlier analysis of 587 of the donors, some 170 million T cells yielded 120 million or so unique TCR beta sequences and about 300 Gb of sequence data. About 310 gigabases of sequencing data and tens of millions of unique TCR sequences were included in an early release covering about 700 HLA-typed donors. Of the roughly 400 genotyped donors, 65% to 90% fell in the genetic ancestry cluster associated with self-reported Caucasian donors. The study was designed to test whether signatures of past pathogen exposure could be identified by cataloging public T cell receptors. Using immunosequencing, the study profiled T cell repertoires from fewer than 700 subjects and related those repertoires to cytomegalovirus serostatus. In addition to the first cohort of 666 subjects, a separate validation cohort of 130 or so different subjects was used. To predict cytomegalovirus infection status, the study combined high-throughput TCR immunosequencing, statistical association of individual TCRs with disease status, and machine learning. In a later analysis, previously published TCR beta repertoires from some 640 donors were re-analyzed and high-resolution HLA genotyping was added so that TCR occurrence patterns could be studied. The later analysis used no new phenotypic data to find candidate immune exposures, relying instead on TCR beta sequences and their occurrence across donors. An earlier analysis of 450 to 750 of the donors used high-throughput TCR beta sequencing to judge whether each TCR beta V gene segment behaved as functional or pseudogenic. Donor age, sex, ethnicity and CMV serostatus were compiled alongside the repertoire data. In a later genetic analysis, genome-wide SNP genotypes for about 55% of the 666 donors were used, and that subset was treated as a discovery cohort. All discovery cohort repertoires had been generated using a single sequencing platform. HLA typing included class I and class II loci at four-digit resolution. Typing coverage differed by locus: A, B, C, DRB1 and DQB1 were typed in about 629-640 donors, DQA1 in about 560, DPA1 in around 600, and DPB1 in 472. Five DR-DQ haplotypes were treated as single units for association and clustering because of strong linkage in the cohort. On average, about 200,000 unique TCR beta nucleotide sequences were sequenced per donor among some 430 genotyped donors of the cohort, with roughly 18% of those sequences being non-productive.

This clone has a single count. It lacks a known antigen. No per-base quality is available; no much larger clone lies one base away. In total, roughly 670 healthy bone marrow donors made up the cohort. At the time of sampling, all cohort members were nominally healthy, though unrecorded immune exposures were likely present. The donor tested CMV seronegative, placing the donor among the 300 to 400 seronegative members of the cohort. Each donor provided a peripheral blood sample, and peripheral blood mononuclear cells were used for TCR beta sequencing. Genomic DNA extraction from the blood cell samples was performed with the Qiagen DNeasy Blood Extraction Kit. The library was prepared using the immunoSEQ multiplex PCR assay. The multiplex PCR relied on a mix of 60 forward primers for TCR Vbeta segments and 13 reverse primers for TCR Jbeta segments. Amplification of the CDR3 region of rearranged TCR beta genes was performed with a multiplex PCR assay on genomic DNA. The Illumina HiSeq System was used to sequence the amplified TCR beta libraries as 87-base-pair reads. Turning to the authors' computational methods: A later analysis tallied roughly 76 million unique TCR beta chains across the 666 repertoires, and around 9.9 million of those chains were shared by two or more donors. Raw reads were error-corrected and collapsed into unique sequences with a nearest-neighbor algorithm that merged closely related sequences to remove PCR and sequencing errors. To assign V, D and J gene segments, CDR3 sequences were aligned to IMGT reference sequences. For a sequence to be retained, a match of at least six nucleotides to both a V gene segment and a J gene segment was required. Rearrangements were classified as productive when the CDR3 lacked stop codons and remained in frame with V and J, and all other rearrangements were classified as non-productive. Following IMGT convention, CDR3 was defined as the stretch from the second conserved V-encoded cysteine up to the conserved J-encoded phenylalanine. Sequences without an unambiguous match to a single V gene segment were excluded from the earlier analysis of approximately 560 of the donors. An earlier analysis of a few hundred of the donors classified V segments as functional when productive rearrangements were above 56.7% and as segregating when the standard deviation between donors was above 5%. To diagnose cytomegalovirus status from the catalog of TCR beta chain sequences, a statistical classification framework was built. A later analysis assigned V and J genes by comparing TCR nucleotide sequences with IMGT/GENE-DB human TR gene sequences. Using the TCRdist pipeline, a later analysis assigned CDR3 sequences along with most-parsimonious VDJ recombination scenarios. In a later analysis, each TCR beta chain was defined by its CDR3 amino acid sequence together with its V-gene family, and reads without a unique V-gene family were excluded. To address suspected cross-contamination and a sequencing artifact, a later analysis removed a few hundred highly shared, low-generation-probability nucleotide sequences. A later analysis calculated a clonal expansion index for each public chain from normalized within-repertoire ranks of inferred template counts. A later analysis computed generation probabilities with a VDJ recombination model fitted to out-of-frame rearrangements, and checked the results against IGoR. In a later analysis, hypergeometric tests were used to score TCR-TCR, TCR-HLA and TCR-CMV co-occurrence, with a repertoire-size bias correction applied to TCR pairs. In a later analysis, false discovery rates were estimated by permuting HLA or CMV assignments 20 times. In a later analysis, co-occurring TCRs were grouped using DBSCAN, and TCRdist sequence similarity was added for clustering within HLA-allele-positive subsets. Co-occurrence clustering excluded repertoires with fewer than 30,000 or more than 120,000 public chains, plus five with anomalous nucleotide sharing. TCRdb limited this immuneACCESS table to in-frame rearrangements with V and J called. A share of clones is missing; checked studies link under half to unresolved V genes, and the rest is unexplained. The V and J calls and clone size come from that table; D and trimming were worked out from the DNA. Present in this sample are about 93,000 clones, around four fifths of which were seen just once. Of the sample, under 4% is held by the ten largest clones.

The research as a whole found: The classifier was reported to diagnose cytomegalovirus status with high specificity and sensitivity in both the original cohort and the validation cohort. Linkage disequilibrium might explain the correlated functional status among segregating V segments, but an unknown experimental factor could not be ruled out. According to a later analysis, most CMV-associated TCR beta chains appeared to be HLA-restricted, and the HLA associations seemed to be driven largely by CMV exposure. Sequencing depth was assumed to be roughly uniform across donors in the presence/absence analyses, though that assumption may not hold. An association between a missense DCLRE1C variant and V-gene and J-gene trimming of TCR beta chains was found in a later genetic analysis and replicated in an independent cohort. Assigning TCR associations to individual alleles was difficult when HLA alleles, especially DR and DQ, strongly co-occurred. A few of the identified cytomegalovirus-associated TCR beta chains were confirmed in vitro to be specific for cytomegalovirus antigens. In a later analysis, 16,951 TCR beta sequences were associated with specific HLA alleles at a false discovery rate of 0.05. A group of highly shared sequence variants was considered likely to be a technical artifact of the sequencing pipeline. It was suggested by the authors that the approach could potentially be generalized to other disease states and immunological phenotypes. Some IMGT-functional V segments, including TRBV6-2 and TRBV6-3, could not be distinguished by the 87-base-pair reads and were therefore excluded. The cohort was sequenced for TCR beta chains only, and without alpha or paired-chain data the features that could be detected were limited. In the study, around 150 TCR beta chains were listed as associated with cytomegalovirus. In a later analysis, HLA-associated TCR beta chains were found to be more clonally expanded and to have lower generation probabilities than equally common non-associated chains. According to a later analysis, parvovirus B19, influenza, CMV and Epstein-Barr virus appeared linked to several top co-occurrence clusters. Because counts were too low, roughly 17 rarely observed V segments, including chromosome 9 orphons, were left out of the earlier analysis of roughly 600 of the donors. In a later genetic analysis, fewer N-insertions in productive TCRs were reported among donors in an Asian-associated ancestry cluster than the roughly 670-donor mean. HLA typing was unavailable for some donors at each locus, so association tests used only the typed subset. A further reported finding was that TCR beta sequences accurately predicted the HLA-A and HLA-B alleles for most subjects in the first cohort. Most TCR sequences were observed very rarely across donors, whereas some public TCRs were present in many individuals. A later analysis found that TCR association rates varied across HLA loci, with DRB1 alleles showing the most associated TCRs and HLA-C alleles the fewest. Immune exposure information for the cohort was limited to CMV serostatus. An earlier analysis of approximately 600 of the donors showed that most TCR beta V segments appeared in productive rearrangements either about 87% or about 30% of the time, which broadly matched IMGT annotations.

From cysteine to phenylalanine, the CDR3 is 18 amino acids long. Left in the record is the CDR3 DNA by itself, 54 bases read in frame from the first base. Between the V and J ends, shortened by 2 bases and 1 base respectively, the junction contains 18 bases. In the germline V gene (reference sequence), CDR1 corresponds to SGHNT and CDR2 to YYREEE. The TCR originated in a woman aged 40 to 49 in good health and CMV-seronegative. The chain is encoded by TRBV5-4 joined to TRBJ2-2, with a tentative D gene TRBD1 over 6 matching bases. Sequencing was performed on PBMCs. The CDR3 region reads CASSLTLTRDKNTGELFF. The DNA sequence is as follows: TGTGCCAGCAGCTTAACTCTTACCCGGGACAAGAACACCGGGGAGCTGTTTTTT.